These T cell receptor beta chains were read from a single sample in a study of T cell responses to AZD1222 COVID-19 vaccine. Using immunoSEQ multiplex PCR, the repertoire was profiled, and TCRdb retains in-frame clones only, with some absent. The sample carries roughly 95,000 clones, around 87% recorded once. Material: peripheral blood, obtained on day 0 of AZD1222 vaccination. All receptors come from an adult in good health. Both conserved end residues are part of each CDR3. Each record gives: CDR3 length, D gene, clone size, J gene, V gene, CDR3 protein, CDR3 DNA. A D gene is named only where the DNA matches it firmly. Size values are once, few and many counts, or a class for expanded clones, and some rows have none.

16 | TRBD2 | once | TRBJ2-3 | TRBV7-8 | CASSSLAGTSTDTQYF | TGTGCCAGCAGCTCCCTAGCGGGAACTAGCACAGATACGCAGTATTTT
14 | . | . | TRBJ1-2 | TRBV27 | CASSLSGGSYGYTF | TGTGCCAGCAGTTTATCAGGGGGTTCCTATGGCTACACCTTC
16 | . | . | TRBJ1-3 | TRBV4-1 | CASSQEWGFSGNTIYF | TGCGCCAGCAGCCAAGAGTGGGGTTTCTCTGGAAACACCATATATTTT
15 | TRBD1 | . | TRBJ1-2 | TRBV28 | CASSLGGTGRLGHTF | TGTGCCAGCAGTTTAGGAGGGACAGGGAGACTCGGCCACACCTTC
15 | TRBD1 | . | TRBJ2-3 | TRBV28 | CASSLSGTVPDTQYF | TGTGCCAGCAGCCTCTCGGGGACAGTTCCAGATACGCAGTATTTT
17 | . | . | TRBJ1-2 | TRBV6-2/TRBV6-3 | CASSYSVRREINYGYTF | TGTGCCAGCAGTTACTCAGTTCGCAGGGAGATTAACTATGGCTACACCTTC
14 | . | . | TRBJ2-3 | TRBV3-1/TRBV3-2 | CASSQPGLTDTQYF | TGTGCCAGCAGCCAACCAGGTCTGACAGATACGCAGTATTTT
17 | TRBD2 | . | TRBJ2-1 | TRBV3-1/TRBV3-2 | CASSRRWGEGNPNEQFF | TGTGCCAGCAGCCGACGGTGGGGGGAGGGAAATCCCAATGAGCAGTTCTTC
15 | TRBD1 | once | TRBJ2-2 | TRBV11-2 | CASSLAGQGSGELFF | TGTGCCAGCAGCTTAGCGGGACAGGGATCCGGGGAGCTGTTTTTT
12 | . | . | TRBJ1-2 | TRBV28 | CASSLDGYGYTF | TGTGCCAGCAGTTTAGACGGCTATGGCTACACCTTC
11 | . | . | TRBJ2-7 | TRBV6-5 | CASRRQHEQYF | TGTGCCAGCAGACGACAGCACGAGCAGTACTTC
14 | . | . | TRBJ2-7 | TRBV27 | CASTPGIRGYEQYF | TGTGCCAGCACCCCGGGCATCCGGGGCTACGAGCAGTACTTC
14 | . | . | TRBJ2-5 | TRBV19 | CASSLSGAHETQYF | TGTGCCAGTAGCCTCTCGGGGGCCCATGAGACCCAGTACTTC
15 | . | . | TRBJ2-1 | TRBV5-6 | CASSLVGQVYNEQFF | TGTGCCAGCAGCTTGGTGGGACAAGTATACAATGAGCAGTTCTTC
14 | . | . | TRBJ1-2 | TRBV9 | CASSVEVGNYGYTF | TGTGCCAGCAGCGTAGAGGTGGGAAACTATGGCTACACCTTC
15 | . | few | TRBJ2-7 | TRBV7-9 | CASSWLDTQDYEQYF | TGTGCCAGCAGCTGGTTAGATACCCAGGACTACGAGCAGTACTTC
12 | . | . | TRBJ2-1 | TRBV30 | CAWSAYRIEQFF | TGTGCCTGGAGCGCATATAGGATTGAGCAGTTCTTC
18 | TRBD2 | . | TRBJ2-1 | TRBV3-1/TRBV3-2 | CASSQLTDIAGGANEQFF | TGTGCCAGCAGCCAACTTACCGACATAGCGGGAGGAGCCAATGAGCAGTTCTTC